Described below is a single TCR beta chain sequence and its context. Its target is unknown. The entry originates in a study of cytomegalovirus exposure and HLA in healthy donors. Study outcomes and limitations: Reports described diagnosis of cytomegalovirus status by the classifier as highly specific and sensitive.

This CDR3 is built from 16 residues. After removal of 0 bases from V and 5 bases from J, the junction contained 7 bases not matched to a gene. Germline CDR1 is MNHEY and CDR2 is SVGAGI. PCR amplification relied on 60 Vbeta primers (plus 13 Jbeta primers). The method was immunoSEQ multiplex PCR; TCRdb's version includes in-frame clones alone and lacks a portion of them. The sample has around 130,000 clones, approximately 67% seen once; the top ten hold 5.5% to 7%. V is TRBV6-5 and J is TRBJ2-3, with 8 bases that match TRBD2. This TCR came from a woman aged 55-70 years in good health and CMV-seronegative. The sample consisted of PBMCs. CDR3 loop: CASSYSSGGPGDTQYF. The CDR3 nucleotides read TGTGCCAGCAGTTACTCGTCGGGAGGGCCTGGAGATACGCAGTATTTT.